This T cell receptor beta chain was documented in a study of cytomegalovirus exposure and HLA in healthy donors. Study findings and constraints: In vitro data verified a few CMV-associated chains as specific for CMV antigens.

For this clone: Its cognate antigen is unknown.

60 Vbeta and 13 Jbeta primers were used in PCR. TCRdb keeps only in-frame clones here, not all; method: immunoSEQ multiplex PCR. The data contain about 250,000 clones, over 70% of them seen just once; the ten biggest clones take up around 0.33%. Trimming removed 2 bases from V and 6 bases from J; junction bases left unmatched: 7. There are 15 residues in the CDR3. Germline CDR1 reads KGHSH; CDR2 reads LQKENI. Sample: PBMCs. The clonotype originates from a girl between 2 and 10 years old in good health and CMV-seronegative. This chain joins TRBV18 and TRBJ1-5; 7 nucleotides align to TRBD1. CDR3 sequence: CASSPSRDSVQPQHF. As DNA, the CDR3 is TGTGCCAGCTCACCATCCCGGGACAGCGTTCAGCCCCAGCATTTT.